The following is a TCR beta chain sequence with its context. This clone is classified as medium-sized (0.01 to 0.1%). This clone's antigen is unknown. No much larger clonotype is one base removed from it; base qualities were not supplied. These data originate in a study of blood T cell repertoires in COVID-19 (dated by TCRdb to 2018 to 2020). About the investigation overall: Samples from collaborators originated in the United States, Italy and Spain and spanned both the acute and convalescent phases of COVID-19. The prospective study material was composed of cDNA or gDNA derived from T cells, B-cell-depleted T cells, or PBMCs. The dataset comprised deeply sampled blood TCRbeta repertoires from subjects exposed to, actively infected with, or recovered from COVID-19. The repertoires were released in a freely available public database meant as a resource for research on the immune response to SARS-CoV-2. Samples came from the ongoing ImmuneRACE study (first 160 participants) plus 1,254 subjects from 6 global collaborators. Sample metadata almost always included a de-identified subject ID, COVID-19 status, age in years and sex. Where available, HLA class I and class II types were obtained from metadata supplied by the sample provider rather than from assay-based typing. Broader findings and caveats from the paper: The quantity of clinical and demographic metadata differed by source and by participant and was supplied without curation.

Each collaborating institution followed its own protocols to collect whole blood in K2EDTA tubes. For TCRbeta analysis, collaborators shipped samples as frozen whole blood, isolated PBMCs, or DNA extracted from either of those sample types. TCRbeta CDR3 regions were amplified from genomic DNA using the immunoSEQ Assay, a bias-controlled multiplex PCR. The authors processed their data as follows. The number of nucleated cells in each sample was estimated from the amplification of reference gene primers within the assay. To quantify the absolute abundance of each unique TCRbeta CDR3 rearrangement, sequence reads were collapsed and filtered. For each sample, productive Simpson clonality was calculated by taking the square root of Simpson's diversity index across productive rearrangements. As stored in TCRdb, this immuneACCESS dataset retains in-frame rearrangements with V and J assigned. A fraction of the clones does not appear; measured against another copy, unresolved V genes explain less than half of the discrepancy, and the remainder lacks a known reason. D and trimming were read from the DNA, whereas the V and J calls and clone size are those reported in that table. This sample holds roughly 62,000 clones; around nine tenths were observed only once. The top ten hold more than 6.5% of the sample.

The germline V gene sets CDR1 to SNHLY and CDR2 to FYNNEI. A distance of 9 bases separates the germline ends of V and J, which lose 5 bases and 7 bases respectively. The CDR3 spans 11 residues, from the cysteine through the phenylalanine. Only the CDR3 part of the read is kept: 33 bases, read in frame from the first base. The source of this sequence is a human donor with active COVID-19. The donor label of this sample is uncertain. Sequencing was performed on peripheral blood. This chain joins TRBV2 to TRBJ2-7; the D gene cannot be resolved reliably. The CDR3 amino acid sequence is: CASSYSGEQYF. The nucleotide sequence reads TGTGCCAGCAGTTATTCCGGGGAGCAGTACTTC.